Listed below are T cell receptor beta chains from one sample, sequenced in a study of blood T cell repertoires in COVID-19. The protocol was immunoSEQ multiplex PCR, while the TCRdb copy is restricted to in-frame clones and leaves out a portion. The repertoire holds some 280,000 clones, with 89% as singletons. Sequenced material: peripheral blood. The receptors here all came from a woman in her fifties or sixties with acute or convalescent COVID-19. Each CDR3 is given with its conserved first and last residue. The order of the fields is V gene, J gene, D gene, clone size, CDR3 length, CDR3 DNA, CDR3 protein. The D gene is left open where the match is weak. Size tells how often a clone was seen (once, few, many) or the class of an expanded clone, and some rows leave it out.

TRBV4-2	TRBJ2-2	TRBD1	few	16	TGTGCCAGCAGCCAAGAGAATAGGGGGCTCACCGGGGAGCTGTTTTTT	CASSQENRGLTGELFF
TRBV7-9	TRBJ1-5	-	-	14	TGTGCCAGCAGCTTAGCCCAAAGCAATCAGCCCCAGCATTTT	CASSLAQSNQPQHF
TRBV9	TRBJ2-3	-	-	13	TGTGCCAGCAGCGGATCAGGCACAGATACGCAGTATTTT	CASSGSGTDTQYF
TRBV28	TRBJ2-6	-	-	14	TGTGCCAGCAGATCTTCTTCTGGGGCCAACGTCCTGACTTTC	CASRSSSGANVLTF
TRBV6-2/TRBV6-3	TRBJ2-7	TRBD2	once	16	TGTGCCAGCAGTTACGGACTAGCGGGGGGCTCCTACGAGCAGTACTTC	CASSYGLAGGSYEQYF
TRBV4-1	TRBJ2-7	TRBD1	-	17	TGCGCCAGCAGCCCACGTGCGACACAGGGGGATCCCTACGAGCAGTACTTC	CASSPRATQGDPYEQYF
TRBV9	TRBJ2-6	TRBD2	-	18	TGTGCCACCAGCCGCTGGGTGGGGGGGGTATCTGGGGCCAACGTCCTGACTTTC	CATSRWVGGVSGANVLTF
TRBV9	TRBJ1-2	-	few	13	TGTGCCAGCAGCTCTGGACAGATCTATGGCTACACCTTC	CASSSGQIYGYTF
TRBV19	TRBJ1-5	-	-	17	TGTGCCAGTAGTATGGGCCGCTATTGTTATAGCAATCAGCCCCAGCATTTT	CASSMGRYCYSNQPQHF
TRBV29-1	TRBJ2-1	-	-	13	TGCAGCGTTGAATGGGCGACCTACAATGAGCAGTTCTTC	CSVEWATYNEQFF
TRBV6-5	TRBJ2-2	TRBD2	few	14	TGTGCCAGCGTCGTGAGCGGGGGGGCCGGGGAGCTGTTTTTT	CASVVSGGAGELFF
TRBV18	TRBJ1-5	-	-	14	TGTGCCAGCTCATCTCAGGGTAGCAATCAGCCCCAGCATTTT	CASSSQGSNQPQHF
TRBV7-9	TRBJ1-1	-	-	15	TGTGCCAGCAGCGAAACCCCAGGGGCGGTCACTGAAGCTTTCTTT	CASSETPGAVTEAFF
TRBV11-2	TRBJ2-1	-	-	16	TGTGCCAGCAGCCCGAGGGGGTCCCAGTCCTACAATGAGCAGTTCTTC	CASSPRGSQSYNEQFF
TRBV7-9	TRBJ2-1	-	-	16	TGTGCCAGCAGCGCTGGGCTGGGACTCCTCCCCAATGAGCAGTTCTTC	CASSAGLGLLPNEQFF
TRBV18	TRBJ1-1	-	-	15	TGTGCCAGCTCACCTAACAGGACCCTATACACTGAAGCTTTCTTT	CASSPNRTLYTEAFF
TRBV4-3	TRBJ1-1	-	-	16	TGCGCCAGCAGCCAAGATAGCCCAGGGTTGAACACTGAAGCTTTCTTT	CASSQDSPGLNTEAFF
TRBV6-6	TRBJ2-6	-	-	13	TGTGCCTCCGAGGTCTCCGGGGCCAACGTCCTGACTTTC	CASEVSGANVLTF
TRBV6-4	TRBJ1-4	TRBD1	-	17	TGTGCCAGCAGACGAACGACAGGGTTGCGCACTAATGAAAAACTGTTTTTT	CASRRTTGLRTNEKLFF
TRBV5-4	TRBJ1-4	-	-	14	TGTGCCAGCAGCTTGGAGGGGGTTGGGGAAAAACTGTTTTTT	CASSLEGVGEKLFF
TRBV24-1	TRBJ2-4	-	-	17	TGTGCCACCAGTGATTCATCAGGGTTAACGGCCAAAAACATTCAGTACTTC	CATSDSSGLTAKNIQYF
TRBV28	TRBJ1-3	-	-	14	TGTGCCAGCAGTTTATCAGTGATTGGAAACACCATATATTTT	CASSLSVIGNTIYF
TRBV6-5	TRBJ2-2	TRBD1	-	15	TGTGCCAGCAGCGGATTGGGACAGGGGGCCGGGGAGCTGTTTTTT	CASSGLGQGAGELFF
TRBV7-8	TRBJ2-3	TRBD2	-	16	TGTGCCAGCAGCTTACTAGCGGGAGGGCGTACAGATACGCAGTATTTT	CASSLLAGGRTDTQYF
TRBV2	TRBJ1-1	TRBD1	-	15	TGTGCCAGCAGTGTGACAGGGACCATGAACACTGAAGCTTTCTTT	CASSVTGTMNTEAFF
TRBV9	TRBJ1-1	TRBD1	-	15	TGTGCCAGCAGCGTAACCGGGACAGGGGGCACTGAAGCTTTCTTT	CASSVTGTGGTEAFF
TRBV19	TRBJ1-5	TRBD1	-	21	TGTGCCAGTAGTATAGGGTGGAGGGACAGGGGATGGGCTTCAGGGAATCAGCCCCAGCATTTT	CASSIGWRDRGWASGNQPQHF
TRBV18	TRBJ2-7	-	-	14	TGTGCCAGCTCACCAGGGGCAGGGTCTTACGAGCAGTACTTC	CASSPGAGSYEQYF
TRBV6-2/TRBV6-3	TRBJ1-5	TRBD1	-	17	TGTGCCAGCAGTTACACCCCAGGACAGGGGACGTGGGAGCCCCAGCATTTT	CASSYTPGQGTWEPQHF
TRBV2	TRBJ1-3	TRBD1	-	16	TGTGCCAGCAGTGATAGGGACAGTTTTTCTGGAAACACCATATATTTT	CASSDRDSFSGNTIYF
TRBV27	TRBJ2-5	-	-	12	TGTGCCAGCAGGCGACTCCAAGAGACCCAGTACTTC	CASRRLQETQYF
TRBV18	TRBJ2-7	TRBD2	-	14	TGTGCCAGCTCCCGGGGCGGGAGTTTGAACGAGCAGTACTTC	CASSRGGSLNEQYF
TRBV12-2	TRBJ1-1	-	-	13	TGTGCAAGTCGCATATTGGACACGCCCGGGGCTTTCTTT	CASRILDTPGAFF
TRBV5-1	TRBJ1-1	-	-	12	TGCGCCAGCAGCTTGAACAGGCGAGAAGCTTTCTTT	CASSLNRREAFF
TRBV5-1	TRBJ1-3	TRBD1	-	16	TGCGCCAGCAGCTTAAGGACAGGGACCTCTGGAAACACCATATATTTT	CASSLRTGTSGNTIYF
TRBV12-3/TRBV12-4	TRBJ1-1	-	-	13	TGTGCCAGCAGTCGTGGGACTAGGGGCAAGGCTTTCTTT	CASSRGTRGKAFF
TRBV3-1/TRBV3-2	TRBJ2-5	-	-	15	TGTGCCAGCAGCCAAAGGCAGGGGACGGGAGAGACCCAGTACTTC	CASSQRQGTGETQYF
TRBV5-8	TRBJ1-5	-	-	14	TGTGCCAGCAGCCTCCGGATGGTCGGGCAGCCCCAGCATTTT	CASSLRMVGQPQHF
TRBV7-6	TRBJ2-1	TRBD2	-	16	TGTGCCAGCAGCTTAGGGGTAGCGGGAGCAGGCAATGAGCAGTTCTTC	CASSLGVAGAGNEQFF
TRBV19	TRBJ2-7	-	-	14	TGTGCCAGTAACAAACAGGGACAACCCTACGAGCAGTACTTC	CASNKQGQPYEQYF
TRBV29-1	TRBJ2-2	TRBD2	-	15	TGCAGCGCTGCCCCGGGACTAGGATCCACCGGGGAGCTGTTTTTT	CSAAPGLGSTGELFF
TRBV5-1	TRBJ2-5	TRBD2	-	17	TGCGCCAGCAGCTCCTACGGGACTAGCGCCCTCCAAGAGACCCAGTACTTC	CASSSYGTSALQETQYF
TRBV7-3	TRBJ2-7	TRBD1	-	15	TGTGCCAGCAGCTCCTCCGGGACAGGGTCCTACGAGCAGTACTTC	CASSSSGTGSYEQYF
TRBV5-1	TRBJ1-1	-	-	14	TGCGCCAGCAGCACTGGACAGTCGGGCGCTGAAGCTTTCTTT	CASSTGQSGAEAFF
TRBV7-9	TRBJ1-1	TRBD1	-	15	TGTGCCAGCAGCTTACCCGGGACAGCGAACACTGAAGCTTTCTTT	CASSLPGTANTEAFF
TRBV5-4	TRBJ2-3	TRBD2	-	16	TGTGCCAGCAGCTTGGGCGGGGGGGCTAGCACAGATACGCAGTATTTT	CASSLGGGASTDTQYF
TRBV7-6	TRBJ2-7	-	-	17	TGTGCCAGCAGCTTAGACGTTCCCGTGGCGGCCTCCTACGAGCAGTACTTC	CASSLDVPVAASYEQYF
TRBV10-3	TRBJ2-2	-	-	14	TGTGCCATCAATCAGGCAGCGAACACCGGGGAGCTGTTTTTT	CAINQAANTGELFF
TRBV9	TRBJ2-1	-	-	19	TGTGCCAGCAGCGTAGAGGGCAATAGCGGTGGTACCGTTTACAATGAGCAGTTCTTC	CASSVEGNSGGTVYNEQFF
TRBV24-1	TRBJ2-3	-	-	12	TGTGCCACCAGTGACAGGGCAGATACGCAGTATTTT	CATSDRADTQYF
TRBV11-2	TRBJ2-7	TRBD2	-	17	TGTGCCAGCAGTTCCCCCCCGCGGCTAGCGGGGGGCTACGAGCAGTACTTC	CASSSPPRLAGGYEQYF
TRBV5-6	TRBJ1-2	TRBD1	-	15	TGTGCCAGCAGCCCAACAGGGGCCCCTAACTATGGCTACACCTTC	CASSPTGAPNYGYTF
TRBV4-1	TRBJ1-5	-	-	15	TGCGCCAGCAGCCAAACCGCGGCAGGGGAACAGCCCCAGCATTTT	CASSQTAAGEQPQHF
TRBV10-3	TRBJ1-2	-	-	15	TGTGCCATCAGTGAGACCGACAAGGTTAACTATGGCTACACCTTC	CAISETDKVNYGYTF
TRBV18	TRBJ2-7	TRBD2	once	12	TGTGCCAGCTCACGGACTAGCGTCGAGCAGTACTTC	CASSRTSVEQYF
TRBV7-9	TRBJ2-7	TRBD1	-	13	TGTGCCAGCAGCTTACCAGGGGGTTACGAGCAGTACTTC	CASSLPGGYEQYF
TRBV3-1/TRBV3-2	TRBJ2-1	-	-	16	TGTGCCAGCAGCCAAGATCGGTCGAACTCCTACAATGAGCAGTTCTTC	CASSQDRSNSYNEQFF